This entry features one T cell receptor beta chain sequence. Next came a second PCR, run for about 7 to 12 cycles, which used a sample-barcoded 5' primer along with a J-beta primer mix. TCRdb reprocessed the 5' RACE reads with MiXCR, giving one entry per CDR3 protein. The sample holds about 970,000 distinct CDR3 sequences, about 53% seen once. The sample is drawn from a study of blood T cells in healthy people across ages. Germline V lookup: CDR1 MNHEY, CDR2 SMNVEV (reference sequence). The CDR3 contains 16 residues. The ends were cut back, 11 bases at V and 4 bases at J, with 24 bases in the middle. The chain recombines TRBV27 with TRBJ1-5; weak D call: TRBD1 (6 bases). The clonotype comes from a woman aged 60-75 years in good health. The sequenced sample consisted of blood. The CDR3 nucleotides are TGTGCCGCTTCCCCCTTCGGCCAGGGGCTTAATCAGCCCCAGCATTTT. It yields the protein CAASPFGQGLNQPQHF.